This T cell receptor (beta chain) was found in a study of blood T cell repertoires in COVID-19. This CDR3 comprises 17 residues. Trimming removed 7 bases at V and 0 bases at J, with 24 bases between. Germline loops: CDR1 SQVTM, CDR2 ANQGSEA. Sequencing used immunoSEQ multiplex PCR; TCRdb keeps in-frame clones, though not all of them. The table shows 100,000 to 150,000 clones, with less than 90% occurring only once. The receptor's source is a man in his sixties with acute or convalescent COVID-19. The sequencing input was peripheral blood. The chain joins TRBV29-1 to TRBJ1-1; D gene uncertain. CDR3: CSALNTRGVGVNTEAFF. The CDR3 DNA sequence: TGCAGCGCCCTTAATACCCGCGGGGTTGGGGTGAACACTGAAGCTTTCTTT.